This is a list of T cell receptor beta chains from one sample in a study. TCRdb re-called the multiplex PCR reads through MiXCR, storing one row per CDR3 protein. The sample yields some 1,200 distinct CDR3 sequences, under 25% seen once. The sample taken for sequencing was naive CD4+ T cells sorted from blood. These receptors came from a female donor with breast cancer. CDR3s include the opening cysteine and the closing phenylalanine or tryptophan. The order of the fields is V gene, clone size, D gene, J gene, CDR3 protein, CDR3 DNA. The D gene is left open where the match is weak. Size is stated for part of the rows, as once, few or many counts, or as a class when the clone is expanded.

V: TRBV12-3/TRBV12-4
size: medium-sized
D: NA
J: TRBJ1-2
CDR3: CASSLSSLGGYTF
DNA: TGTGCCAGCAGCCTGTCCAGCCTTGGTGGCTACACCTTC

V: TRBV12-3/TRBV12-4
size: medium-sized
D: NA
J: TRBJ1-2
CDR3: CASSPQGSYGYTF
DNA: TGTGCCAGCAGTCCCCAGGGAAGTTATGGCTACACCTTC

V: TRBV12-3/TRBV12-4
size: large
D: TRBD1
J: TRBJ1-2
CDR3: CASSLTGFDYGYTF
DNA: TGTGCCAGCAGCCTGACAGGGTTCGACTATGGCTACACCTTC

V: TRBV12-3/TRBV12-4
size: large
D: NA
J: TRBJ1-2
CDR3: CASSFGHYGYTF
DNA: TGTGCCAGCAGTTTTGGACATTATGGCTACACCTTC

V: TRBV12-3/TRBV12-4
size: NA
D: NA
J: TRBJ1-2
CDR3: CATTIGVDYGYTF
DNA: TGTGCCACTACTATAGGGGTGGACTATGGCTACACCTTC

V: TRBV12-3/TRBV12-4
size: medium-sized
D: TRBD1
J: TRBJ1-2
CDR3: CASSPGTGYGYTF
DNA: TGTGCCAGCAGTCCAGGGACAGGGTATGGCTACACCTTC

V: TRBV12-3/TRBV12-4
size: large
D: NA
J: TRBJ1-2
CDR3: CASSFRANYGYTF
DNA: TGTGCCAGTTCCTTCAGGGCTAACTATGGCTACACCTTC

V: TRBV12-5
size: medium-sized
D: NA
J: TRBJ1-2
CDR3: CASGLVTGGYGYTF
DNA: TGTGCTAGTGGTTTGGTTACTGGTGGTTATGGCTACACCTTC

V: TRBV12-3/TRBV12-4
size: medium-sized
D: NA
J: TRBJ1-2
CDR3: CASSLALLGFYGYTF
DNA: TGTGCCAGCAGTTTAGCGTTGTTAGGTTTCTATGGCTACACCTTC

V: TRBV12-3/TRBV12-4
size: NA
D: NA
J: TRBJ1-2
CDR3: CASSLTGRYGYTF
DNA: TGTGCCAGCAGTTTAACCGGACGCTATGGCTACACCTTC

V: TRBV12-3/TRBV12-4
size: medium-sized
D: TRBD1
J: TRBJ1-2
CDR3: CASRPTGEFNNGYTF
DNA: TGTGCCAGCAGGCCCACAGGGGAGTTTAACAATGGCTACACCTTC

V: TRBV12-3/TRBV12-4
size: large
D: NA
J: TRBJ1-2
CDR3: CASSLWVHGYTF
DNA: TGTGCCAGCAGTTTGTGGGTACATGGCTACACCTTC

V: TRBV12-3/TRBV12-4
size: medium-sized
D: NA
J: TRBJ1-2
CDR3: CASTATVYGYTF
DNA: TGTGCCAGCACCGCGACAGTCTATGGCTACACCTTC

V: TRBV12-3/TRBV12-4
size: NA
D: NA
J: TRBJ1-2
CDR3: CASSLTGQTYGYTF
DNA: TGTGCCAGCAGTTTGACCGGACAGACCTATGGCTACACCTTC

V: TRBV12-3/TRBV12-4
size: large
D: NA
J: TRBJ1-2
CDR3: CASSFQEKGDYTF
DNA: TGTGCCAGCAGTTTCCAGGAGAAAGGGGACTACACCTTC

V: TRBV12-5
size: medium-sized
D: NA
J: TRBJ1-2
CDR3: CASASPAWREKGYTF
DNA: TGTGCTAGTGCCTCTCCGGCGTGGCGGGAGAAGGGCTACACCTTC

V: TRBV12-3/TRBV12-4
size: large
D: TRBD1
J: TRBJ1-2
CDR3: CASSSGQGWFRYTF
DNA: TGTGCCAGCAGTTCCGGACAGGGATGGTTTCGCTACACCTTC

V: TRBV12-3/TRBV12-4
size: large
D: NA
J: TRBJ1-2
CDR3: CASRTTGNYGYTF
DNA: TGTGCCAGCAGGACTACAGGGAACTATGGCTACACCTTC

V: TRBV12-3/TRBV12-4
size: NA
D: TRBD1
J: TRBJ1-2
CDR3: CASGKSGTGIGYTF
DNA: TGTGCCAGCGGGAAGTCAGGGACAGGGATTGGCTACACCTTC

V: TRBV12-3/TRBV12-4
size: medium-sized
D: NA
J: TRBJ1-2
CDR3: CASSLAGGESYGYTF
DNA: TGTGCCAGCAGTTTAGCCGGAGGGGAAAGCTATGGCTACACCTTC

V: TRBV12-3/TRBV12-4
size: few
D: TRBD1
J: TRBJ1-2
CDR3: CASSLEGTVNYGYTF
DNA: TGTGCCAGCAGCTTAGAGGGGACAGTTAACTATGGCTACACCTTC

V: TRBV12-3/TRBV12-4
size: medium-sized
D: NA
J: TRBJ1-2
CDR3: CASSLALLGTNYGYTF
DNA: TGTGCCAGCAGTTTAGCTCTATTGGGGACAAACTATGGCTACACCTTC